Presented here are 31 T cell receptor beta chains from one specimen sequenced in a study of regulatory T cells in long-lasting Graves disease. The time point denotes: newly diagnosed GD, antithyroid drugs for less than 3 months. PBMC-extracted RNA yielded the TCR library. To make TCR beta libraries, researchers used iRepertoire HTBI primers and Arm-PCR of CDR3 regions. TCRdb re-called the multiplex PCR reads with MiXCR, one entry per CDR3 protein. Counted here are about 420,000 distinct CDR3 sequences, around 17% occurring once; the ten biggest clones make up about 25%. These data also featured in a second study, about T cells in Graves' hyperthyroidism and ophthalmopathy.

The starting material was peripheral blood mononuclear cells (PBMCs), obtained at new diagnosis, from a patient treated with antithyroid drugs. The source is a woman aged 18-35 years with Graves disease.

This clonotype was seen at least ten times. The CDR3 region is CASSQGGSGAQVYEQYF. The CDR3 DNA reads TGTGCCAGCAGCCAAGGCGGTAGCGGGGCTCAGGTCTACGAGCAGTACTTC. V gene TRBV3-1 combines with J gene TRBJ2-7; TRBD2 aligns across 8 bases. There are 17 residues in the CDR3. Looked up from germline, CDR1 is LGHDT and CDR2 is YNNKEL (reference sequence). J gave up 3 bases and V 1 base, and 11 bases lay outside the gene matches.

This chain connects TRBV20-1 to TRBJ2-1, with D hard to call. V shed 3 bases and J shed 0 bases, with 9 bases lying between them. In germline, CDR1 is DFQATT, CDR2 SNEGSKA (reference sequence). The CDR3 has 14 residues. CDR3 loop: CSASNPNSYNEQFF. The CDR3 DNA is TGCAGTGCTAGTAACCCAAACTCCTACAATGAGCAGTTCTTC.

This clonotype was observed at least ten times. V gene TRBV4-1 combines with J gene TRBJ1-5; TRBD1 is a possible D gene (5 bases). The germline CDR1 and CDR2 sequences are MGHRA and YSYEKL. V was cut by 2 bases and J by 7 bases, with 12 bases left in between. The length of the CDR3 is 14 residues. CDR3 DNA: TGCGCCAGCAGCCAACAGGGAGGTGGGCAGCCCCAGCATTTT. Amino acids: CASSQQGGGQPQHF.

This clonotype has at least ten counts. J is TRBJ2-3 and V is TRBV4-1, with D possibly TRBD1 on 6 matching bases. Germline loops: CDR1 MGHRA, CDR2 YSYEKL. V was cut by 4 bases and J by 1 base, with 9 bases left in between. The CDR3 has 14 amino acids. CDR3 sequence reads: CASSPRTGTDTQYF. The CDR3 DNA is TGCGCCAGCAGCCCCCGGACAGGCACAGATACGCAGTATTTT.

The V gene is TRBV9, the J gene TRBJ1-1; TRBD1 aligns across 7 bases. The CDR3 is made up of 15 amino acids. V lost 1 base and J lost 3; bases outside the gene matches: 6. Looked up from germline, CDR1 is SGDLS and CDR2 is YYNGEE. The CDR3 loop is CASSVKGAGDTEAFF. Written as DNA, the CDR3 is TGTGCCAGCAGCGTAAAGGGGGCAGGGGACACTGAAGCTTTCTTT. Filled out from reference TRBV9 and TRBJ1-1, the complete variable domain reads DSGVTQTPKHLITATGQRVTLRCSPRSGDLSVYWYQQSLDQGLQFLIQYYNGEERAKGNILERFSAQQFPDLHSELNLSSLELGDSALYFCASSVKGAGDTEAFFGQGTRLTVV.

V is TRBV9 and J is TRBJ1-4, with 7 positions matching TRBD1. Germline V gives CDR1 SGDLS, CDR2 YYNGEE. The CDR3 is 15 residues long. The junction had 7 bases not matched to a gene; V was cut back by 0 bases and J by 8 bases. This CDR3 is CASSVGQGSKEKLFF. As DNA, the CDR3 is TGTGCCAGCAGCGTAGGACAGGGAAGCAAGGAAAAACTGTTTTTT.

This sequence joins TRBV3-1 and TRBJ2-1, with 9 nucleotides matching TRBD2. V lost 4 bases, J lost 7 bases, and 17 bases stayed unmatched. Germline CDR1 and CDR2: LGHDT and YNNKEL (reference sequence). The CDR3 length is 18 residues. The DNA for the CDR3 is TGTGCCAGCAGCCTCGTTTCTAGCGGGACCCCCTCAGGGAATGAGCAGTTCTTC. Protein: CASSLVSSGTPSGNEQFF.

This clonotype was seen at least ten times. This chain connects TRBV2 to TRBJ2-3, with 11 bases aligning to TRBD2. V was clipped by 4 bases and J by 3 bases; unmatched bases: 15. This CDR3 spans 19 amino acids. Germline V gene sequence: CDR1 SNHLY, CDR2 FYNNEI. CDR3 in amino acids: CASSGGVLAGDLPTDTQYF. The DNA for the CDR3 is TGTGCCAGCAGTGGTGGGGTACTAGCGGGAGACCTCCCGACAGATACGCAGTATTTT.

The chain employs TRBV18 and TRBJ2-7; TRBD2 might be the D (6 bases). The CDR3 length is 15 residues. The germline gives CDR1 KGHSH, CDR2 LQKENI. V was clipped by 4 bases and J by 0 bases, with 13 bases between them. Here the CDR3 reads CASSQYDGSSYEQYF. The CDR3 DNA reads as TGTGCCAGCTCACAGTACGACGGGAGCTCCTACGAGCAGTACTTC. Supplemented by reference TRBV18 and TRBJ2-7, the full variable domain reads NAGVMQNPRHLVRRRGQEARLRCSPMKGHSHVYWYRQLPEEGLKFMVYLQKENIIDESGMPKERFSAEFPKEGPSILRIQQVVRGDSAAYFCASSQYDGSSYEQYFGPGTRLTVT.

For the CDR3, the DNA is TGCAGTGCTAGGGCCTTTGCGGGAGCCTACGAGCAGTACTTC. Residues: CSARAFAGAYEQYF. V and J are TRBV20-1 and TRBJ2-7, with 7 nucleotides matching TRBD2. V shed 3 bases, J shed 2 bases, and the junction held 7 bases outside the gene matches. Germline values: CDR1 DFQATT, CDR2 SNEGSKA (reference sequence). The CDR3 extends over 14 amino acids.

This clonotype was observed at least ten times. The chain carries TRBV2 and TRBJ2-1, with 12 bases that match TRBD1. The CDR3 is 15 residues long. With 4 bases clipped from V and 6 bases from J, the junction kept 4 bases outside the gene matches. Germline CDR1 is SNHLY and CDR2 is FYNNEI. CDR3 DNA sequence: TGTGCCAGCAGTGGGGGACAGGGGGCACGCAATGAGCAGTTCTTC. Translation gives CASSGGQGARNEQFF.

This clonotype was seen many times. The chain couples TRBV5-1 to TRBJ1-1; D gene uncertain. Trimming left V 5 bases short and J 3 bases short, with 14 bases between. CDR3 size: 14 residues. The germline gives CDR1 SGHRS, CDR2 YFSETQ. CDR3 coding DNA: TGCGCCAGCAGGCCCGGGGAGGGTTACACTGAAGCTTTCTTT. This translates into CASRPGEGYTEAFF.

This clonotype appeared many times. The genes are TRBV18 and TRBJ1-1; D unclear. V gave up 8 bases and J gave up 0 bases, with 10 bases separating them. The germline gives CDR1 KGHSH, CDR2 LQKENI. The CDR3 contains 13 residues. As DNA, the CDR3 is TGTGCCAGCCGCAAAGGGCTGAACACTGAAGCTTTCTTT. This gives the protein CASRKGLNTEAFF.

Many counts were recorded for this clonotype. J is TRBJ2-1 and V is TRBV18; TRBD1 matches 7 bases. There are 13 residues in the CDR3. In germline, CDR1 is KGHSH, CDR2 LQKENI. V lost 3 bases and J lost 5; bases outside the gene matches: 1. In DNA, the CDR3 is TGTGCCAGCTCACCGGGACAGCACAATGAGCAGTTCTTC. This translates into CASSPGQHNEQFF.

The chain links TRBV5-1 to TRBJ2-3, with a weak D call TRBD2 (6 bases). Trimming removed 1 base at V and 0 bases at J, with 9 bases between. This CDR3 has 15 amino acids. Germline CDR1 reads SGHRS; CDR2 reads YFSETQ. The CDR3 spells CASSLPGTSTDTQYF. The CDR3 nucleotides read TGCGCCAGCAGCTTGCCAGGGACTAGCACAGATACGCAGTATTTT.

This clonotype was found many times. This chain uses TRBV6-2 or TRBV6-3 with TRBJ2-7, with 7 bases aligning to TRBD2. The V segment lost 5 bases and the J segment 2 bases; nucleotides outside the gene matches: 9. Germline assignment: CDR1 MNHEY and CDR2 SVGEGT. The CDR3 contains 15 residues. CDR3 sequence: CASSLSGFATYEQYF. The CDR3, as DNA: TGTGCCAGCAGTCTTAGCGGGTTCGCGACCTACGAGCAGTACTTC.

The chain employs TRBV10-3 and TRBJ2-7, with 8 bases aligning to TRBD1. Germline CDR1 is ENHRY and CDR2 is SYGVKD. This CDR3 is 15 amino acids long. V was clipped by 2 bases and J by 7 bases; unmatched bases: 10. The CDR3 nucleotides read TGTGCCATCAGTGAGGGAGGACAGGGAAATCGTGAGCAGTACTTC. This sequence encodes CAISEGGQGNREQYF.

This clonotype appeared a single time. V is TRBV5-1 and J is TRBJ1-3; no definite D call. The V and J ends lost 1 base and 0 bases respectively, with 14 bases between them. CDR1 and CDR2 (germline): SGHRS, YFSETQ. The CDR3 is made up of 17 amino acids. The CDR3 DNA reads as TGCGCCAGCAGCTTGCTAGGTCGGCATCGCTCTGGAAACACCATATATTTT. Residues: CASSLLGRHRSGNTIYF. The full variable domain, its missing parts supplied by reference TRBV5-1 and TRBJ1-3, is KAGVTQTPRYLIKTRGQQVTLSCSPISGHRSVSWYQQTPGQGLQFLFEYFSETQRNKGNFPGRFSGRQFSNSRSEMNVSTLELGDSALYLCASSLLGRHRSGNTIYFGEGSWLTVV.

The table lists this clonotype with a few counts. V is TRBV5-6 and J is TRBJ1-1; D remains unclear. V lost 4 bases and J 2 bases, leaving 9 bases between the germline ends. Germline CDR1 reads SGHDT; CDR2 reads YYEEEE. The CDR3 is made up of 13 amino acids. The CDR3 nucleotides are TGTGCCAGCAGCACTTTGGAAAACACTGAAGCTTTCTTT. Its protein is CASSTLENTEAFF.

With respect to this clonotype: Since a much larger clone is just one base distant, this may be a read error. The V and J genes are TRBV27 and TRBJ1-5; TRBD1 aligns across 8 bases. Germline V lookup: CDR1 MNHEY, CDR2 SMNVEV (reference sequence). There are 15 residues in the CDR3. CDR3 region: CASTATGDGNHPQHF. The CDR3 nucleotides read TGTGCCAGCACCGCGACAGGGGACGGCAATCATCCCCAGCATTTT.

There are a few counts of this clonotype. The chain joins TRBV4-3 to TRBJ2-7; D unclear. This CDR3 is 15 amino acids long. V lost 0 bases, J lost 2 bases, and 11 bases lay in between. Germline values: CDR1 LGHNA, CDR2 YSLEER. This CDR3 reads CASSQDRAPAYEQYF. CDR3 bases: TGCGCCAGCAGCCAAGATAGGGCTCCCGCCTACGAGCAGTACTTC.

This clonotype came up many times. This chain uses TRBV28 with TRBJ2-7; D is unresolved. The germline gives CDR1 MDHEN, CDR2 SYDVKM. The CDR3 is 17 residues long. Trimming took off 5 bases at V and 2 bases at J, with 22 bases between the two ends. The CDR3 here is CASSDPRAQFRAYEQYF. CDR3 sequence (DNA): TGTGCCAGCAGTGACCCCCGGGCCCAATTTAGGGCCTACGAGCAGTACTTC.

The CDR3 region is CASSLMRGSSTDTQYF. DNA of the CDR3: TGCGCCAGCAGCTTGATGAGGGGGAGTAGCACAGATACGCAGTATTTT. The chain links TRBV5-1 to TRBJ2-3, with D maybe TRBD1 (6 bases). Germline V gene lookup returns CDR1 SGHRS and CDR2 YFSETQ. This CDR3 spans 16 amino acids. The V and J ends lost 1 base and 0 bases respectively, with 12 bases between them.

V is TRBV7-9 and J is TRBJ1-2; possibly TRBD1 for D (6 bases). This CDR3 comprises 13 residues. The germline V gene has CDR1 SEHNR and CDR2 FQNEAQ (reference sequence). V was trimmed by 1 base and J by 7 bases, leaving 10 bases between them. The CDR3: CASSLDRGLGYTF. Here the CDR3 DNA reads TGTGCCAGCAGCTTAGACCGGGGGCTTGGCTACACCTTC.

This chain joins TRBV11-2 and TRBJ1-2, with D perhaps matching TRBD1 (6 bases). Germline loops: CDR1 SGHAT, CDR2 FQNNGV. Trimming stripped 7 bases from V and 8 bases from J, with 14 bases between. The length of the CDR3 is 12 residues. The CDR3 DNA reads as TGTGCCAGCACCTTGGGACATCGCGGCTACACCTTC. It is translated as CASTLGHRGYTF.

The sample holds many counts of this clonotype. The chain is built from TRBV5-1 and TRBJ2-3, with TRBD2 as a possible D gene (5 bases). V was clipped by 2 bases and J by 2 bases, with 9 bases between them. The CDR3 runs to 14 residues. The V gene's germline CDR1 is SGHRS and CDR2 YFSETQ. The CDR3 nucleotides read TGCGCCAGCAGCTTTAAGCGGTACACAGATACGCAGTATTTT. This gives the protein CASSFKRYTDTQYF.

Concerning this clonotype: A much bigger clone sits one base away, suggesting this may be a read error. The rearrangement uses TRBV6-1 and TRBJ2-1; TRBD2 is a possible D gene (6 bases). V was cut by 5 bases and J by 0 bases, with 11 bases left in between. The V gene's germline CDR1 is MNHNS and CDR2 SASEGT. The CDR3 spans 15 residues. CDR3 nucleotide sequence: TGTGCCAGCAGTCAGGTACTAGCCTCCTACAATGAGCAGTTCTTC. Residues: CASSQVLASYNEQFF.

In this sample, this clonotype turned up a few times. The V gene is TRBV20-1, the J gene TRBJ2-3; D may correspond to TRBD1 or TRBD2 (5 bases each). Trimming stripped 8 bases from V and 3 bases from J, with 15 bases between. This CDR3 is built from 13 residues. In germline, CDR1 is DFQATT, CDR2 SNEGSKA (reference sequence). Here the CDR3 reads CSSTGHVTDTQYF. DNA of the CDR3: TGCAGTTCGACGGGGCATGTAACAGATACGCAGTATTTT.

The V and J genes are TRBV9 and TRBJ2-1, with TRBD2 matching over 8 bases. CDR1 is SGDLS and CDR2 is YYNGEE in the germline V gene. The CDR3 contains 15 residues. V shed 0 bases and J 8 bases; nucleotides not matched to a gene: 7. The CDR3 sequence: CASSVAGGVVDEQFF. The CDR3 DNA follows: TGTGCCAGCAGCGTAGCGGGAGGGGTGGTCGATGAGCAGTTCTTC.

This clonotype has just a few counts. This chain connects TRBV4-2 to TRBJ1-5; D unresolved. V lost 0 bases to trimming and J lost 6 bases, with 18 bases between them. This CDR3 is built from 17 residues. Germline CDR1 LGHNA, CDR2 YNFKEQ. The CDR3 reads CASSQEAGRVDSQPQHF. CDR3 nucleotides: TGTGCCAGCAGCCAAGAGGCGGGTAGGGTAGATAGTCAGCCCCAGCATTTT.

V and J are TRBV5-1 and TRBJ2-2; no definite D call. CDR3 length: 17 residues. Germline values: CDR1 SGHRS, CDR2 YFSETQ. Trimming pared 0 bases from V and 0 bases from J, leaving 12 bases between. As DNA, the CDR3 is TGCGCCAGCAGCTTGGTTCCGGCAGGAACGAACACCGGGGAGCTGTTTTTT. Translation: CASSLVPAGTNTGELFF. Full variable domain (missing parts from reference TRBV5-1 and TRBJ2-2): KAGVTQTPRYLIKTRGQQVTLSCSPISGHRSVSWYQQTPGQGLQFLFEYFSETQRNKGNFPGRFSGRQFSNSRSEMNVSTLELGDSALYLCASSLVPAGTNTGELFFGEGSRLTVL.